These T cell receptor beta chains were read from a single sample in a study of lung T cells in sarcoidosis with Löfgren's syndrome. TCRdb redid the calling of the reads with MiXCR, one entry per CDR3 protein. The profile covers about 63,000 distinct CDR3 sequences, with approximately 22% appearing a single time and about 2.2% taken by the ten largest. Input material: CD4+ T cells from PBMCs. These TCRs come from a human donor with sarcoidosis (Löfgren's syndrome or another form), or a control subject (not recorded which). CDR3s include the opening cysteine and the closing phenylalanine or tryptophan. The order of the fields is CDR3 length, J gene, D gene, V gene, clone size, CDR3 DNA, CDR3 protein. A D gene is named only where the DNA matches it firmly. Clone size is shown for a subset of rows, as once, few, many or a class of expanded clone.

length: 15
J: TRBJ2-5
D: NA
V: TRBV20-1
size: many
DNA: TGCAGTGCTACCATTGGGACTCCACGAAAAGAGACCCAGTACTTC
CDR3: CSATIGTPRKETQYF

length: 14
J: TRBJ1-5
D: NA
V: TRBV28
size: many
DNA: TGTGCCAGTTTAGGAGGCAGTACAAATCAGCCCCAGCATTTT
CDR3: CASLGGSTNQPQHF

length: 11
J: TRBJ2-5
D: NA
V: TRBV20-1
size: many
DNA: TGCAGTGCTAGGGGATCCGAGACCCAGTACTTC
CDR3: CSARGSETQYF

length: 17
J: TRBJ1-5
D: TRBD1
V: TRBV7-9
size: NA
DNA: TGTGCCAGCAGCCCGCTCGCCCTAACAGGGGGCCGAGAGCCCCAGCATTTT
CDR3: CASSPLALTGGREPQHF

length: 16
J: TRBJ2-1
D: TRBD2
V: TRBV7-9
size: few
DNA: TGTGCCAGCAGCTTTAGCGGGAGGATCGCCTACAATGAGCAGTTCTTC
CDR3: CASSFSGRIAYNEQFF

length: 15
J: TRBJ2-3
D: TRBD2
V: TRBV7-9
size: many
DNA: TGTGCCAGCAGCCTGACTAGCGGAAGCACAGATACGCAGTATTTT
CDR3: CASSLTSGSTDTQYF

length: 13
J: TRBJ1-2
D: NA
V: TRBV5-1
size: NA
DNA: TGCGCCAGCAGCCCCGGCGGGAAGTATGACTACACCTTC
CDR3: CASSPGGKYDYTF

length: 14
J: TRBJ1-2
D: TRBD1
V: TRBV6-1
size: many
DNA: TGTGCCAGCAGCCGAGACAGGGAAGGAGCAGGCTACACCTTC
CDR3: CASSRDREGAGYTF

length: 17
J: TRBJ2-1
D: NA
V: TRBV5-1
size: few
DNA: TGCGCCAGCAGCTACACCCCATCAGGGTCTACTTACAATGAGCAGTTCTTC
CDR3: CASSYTPSGSTYNEQFF

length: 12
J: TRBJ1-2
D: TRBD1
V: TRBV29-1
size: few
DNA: TGCAGCGTTACAGGGGAGGGGTATGGCTACACCTTC
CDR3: CSVTGEGYGYTF

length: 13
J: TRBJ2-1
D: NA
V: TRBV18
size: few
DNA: TGTGCCAGCTCACCACGATCGAATCTTTGGCTGTTCTTC
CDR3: CASSPRSNLWLFF

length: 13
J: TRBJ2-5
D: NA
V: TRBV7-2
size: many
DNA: TGTGCCAGCAGCCGGACAGAGCAAGAGACCCAGTACTTC
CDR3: CASSRTEQETQYF

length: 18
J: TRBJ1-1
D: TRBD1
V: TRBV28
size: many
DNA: TGTGCCAGCAGTCTCGTAGTCAGGACAGGGGGCTTGAACACTGAAGCTTTCTTT
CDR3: CASSLVVRTGGLNTEAFF

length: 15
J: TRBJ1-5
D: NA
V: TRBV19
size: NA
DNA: TGTGCCAGTAGTATAGCGGGACATAGCAATCAGCCCCAGCATTTT
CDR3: CASSIAGHSNQPQHF

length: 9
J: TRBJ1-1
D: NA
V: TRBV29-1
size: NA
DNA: TGCAGCGTTGACAGAGAAGCTTTCTTT
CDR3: CSVDREAFF

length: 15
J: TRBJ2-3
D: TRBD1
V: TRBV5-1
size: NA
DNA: TGCGCCAGCAGCTTAGAGGGACAGGGGACAGATACGCAGTATTTT
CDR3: CASSLEGQGTDTQYF

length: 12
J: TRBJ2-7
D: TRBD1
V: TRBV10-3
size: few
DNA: TGTGCCATCAGGGCCACAGGGGAGCGGCAGTACTTC
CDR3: CAIRATGERQYF

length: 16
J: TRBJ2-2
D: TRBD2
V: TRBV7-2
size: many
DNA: TGTGCCAGCAGCTTAGTTCCTAGCGGGAGTGCCGGGGAGCTGTTTTTT
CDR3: CASSLVPSGSAGELFF

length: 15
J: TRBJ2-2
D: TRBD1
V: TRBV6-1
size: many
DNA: TGTGCCAGCAGGGGACAGGGTAGGAACACCGGGGAGCTGTTTTTT
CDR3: CASRGQGRNTGELFF

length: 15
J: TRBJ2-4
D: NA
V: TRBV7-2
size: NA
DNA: TGTGCCAGCAGCTTATACGGGGGCGCTGGGAACATTCAGTACTTC
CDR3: CASSLYGGAGNIQYF

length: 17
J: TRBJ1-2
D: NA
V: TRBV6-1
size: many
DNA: TGTGCCATCTCCCGAATGCCTACCGGGTCCGAGGACTATGGCTACACCTTC
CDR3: CAISRMPTGSEDYGYTF

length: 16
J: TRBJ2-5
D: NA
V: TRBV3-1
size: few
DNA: TGTGCCAGCAGCCCGAGGGAGGAGACCTTCCAAGAGACCCAGTACTTC
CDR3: CASSPREETFQETQYF

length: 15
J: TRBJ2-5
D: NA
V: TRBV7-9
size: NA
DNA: TGTGCCAGCAGCTTATCGGGCAGACTACAAGAGACCCAGTACTTC
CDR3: CASSLSGRLQETQYF

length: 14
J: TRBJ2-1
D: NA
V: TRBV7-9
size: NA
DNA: TGTGCCAGCGAAGAGCTCACCTCCTACAATGAGCAGTTCTTC
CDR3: CASEELTSYNEQFF

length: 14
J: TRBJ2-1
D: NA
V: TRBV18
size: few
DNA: TGTGCCAGCTCACGTCCAGGGGATTACAATGAGCAGTTCTTC
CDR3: CASSRPGDYNEQFF

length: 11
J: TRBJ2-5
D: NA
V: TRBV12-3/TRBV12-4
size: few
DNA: TGTGCCAGCAGTCCTTTCGAGACCCAGTACTTC
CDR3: CASSPFETQYF

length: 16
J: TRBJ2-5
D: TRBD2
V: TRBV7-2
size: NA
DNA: TGTGCCAGCAGCTTAACACTAGCGGGAGGGGAAGAGACCCAGTACTTC
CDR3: CASSLTLAGGEETQYF

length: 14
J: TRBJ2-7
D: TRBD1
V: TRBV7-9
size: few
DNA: TGTGCCAGCAGCCGCTCCGACAGGGGGCACGAGCAGTACTTC
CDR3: CASSRSDRGHEQYF

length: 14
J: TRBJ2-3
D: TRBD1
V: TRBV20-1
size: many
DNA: TGCAGGGGGACAGGGGAATATTCCACAGATACGCAGTATTTT
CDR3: CRGTGEYSTDTQYF

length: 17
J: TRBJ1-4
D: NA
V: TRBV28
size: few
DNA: TGTGCCAGCACCCTGGGGGACGCGGGTGCAACTAATGAAAAACTGTTTTTT
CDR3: CASTLGDAGATNEKLFF

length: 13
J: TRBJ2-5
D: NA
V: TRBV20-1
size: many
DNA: TGCAGTGCTAGACTCAACAGTCAAGAGACCCAGTACTTC
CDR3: CSARLNSQETQYF

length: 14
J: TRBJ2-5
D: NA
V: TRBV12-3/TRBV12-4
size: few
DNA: TGTGCCAGCAGTTTCATCTCGGGCGCGGAGACCCAGTACTTC
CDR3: CASSFISGAETQYF